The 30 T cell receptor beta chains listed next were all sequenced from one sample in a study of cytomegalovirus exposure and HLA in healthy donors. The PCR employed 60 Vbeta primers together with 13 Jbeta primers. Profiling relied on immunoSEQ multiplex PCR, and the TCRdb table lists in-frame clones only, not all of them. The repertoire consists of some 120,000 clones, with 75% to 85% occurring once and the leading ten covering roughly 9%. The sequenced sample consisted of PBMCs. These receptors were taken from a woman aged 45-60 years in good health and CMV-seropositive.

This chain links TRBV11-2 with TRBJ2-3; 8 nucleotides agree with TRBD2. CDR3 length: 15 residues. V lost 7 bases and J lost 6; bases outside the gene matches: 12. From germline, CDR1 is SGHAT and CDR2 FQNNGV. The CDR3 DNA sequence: TGTGCCAGCAACCGGGTTAGCGGGGCGGAGGATACGCAGTATTTT. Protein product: CASNRVSGAEDTQYF.

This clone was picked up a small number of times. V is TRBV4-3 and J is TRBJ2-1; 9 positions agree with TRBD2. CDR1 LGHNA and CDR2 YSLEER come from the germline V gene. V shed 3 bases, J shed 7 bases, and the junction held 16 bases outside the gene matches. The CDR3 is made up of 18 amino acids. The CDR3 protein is CASSQNQGTSGLGNEQFF. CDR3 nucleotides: TGCGCCAGCAGCCAGAACCAAGGTACTAGCGGGTTAGGTAATGAGCAGTTCTTC.

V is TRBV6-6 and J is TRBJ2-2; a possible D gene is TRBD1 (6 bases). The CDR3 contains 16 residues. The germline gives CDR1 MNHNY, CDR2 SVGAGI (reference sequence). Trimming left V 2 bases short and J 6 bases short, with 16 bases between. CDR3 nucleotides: TGTGCCAGCAGTTACGGACCCCCGACAGGCCCCGGGGAGCTGTTTTTT. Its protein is CASSYGPPTGPGELFF.

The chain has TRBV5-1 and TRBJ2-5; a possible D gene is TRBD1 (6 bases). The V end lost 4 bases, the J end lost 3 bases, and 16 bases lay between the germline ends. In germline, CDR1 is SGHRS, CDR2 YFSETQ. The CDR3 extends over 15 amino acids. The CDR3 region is CASSPSRGGEETQYF. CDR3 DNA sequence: TGCGCCAGCAGCCCGTCCCGAGGGGGTGAAGAGACCCAGTACTTC.

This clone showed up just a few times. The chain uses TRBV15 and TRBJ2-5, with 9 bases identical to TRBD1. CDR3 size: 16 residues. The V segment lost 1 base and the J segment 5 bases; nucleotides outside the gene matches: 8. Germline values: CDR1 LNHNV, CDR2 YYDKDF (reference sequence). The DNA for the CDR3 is TGTGCCACCAGCAGAGGGGGACAGGGAAGGGGGGAGACCCAGTACTTC. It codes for CATSRGGQGRGETQYF.

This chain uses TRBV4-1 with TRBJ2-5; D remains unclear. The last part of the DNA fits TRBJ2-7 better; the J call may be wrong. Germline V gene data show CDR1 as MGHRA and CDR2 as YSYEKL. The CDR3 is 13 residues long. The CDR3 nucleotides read TGCGCCAGCAGCCAAGGATCGCGCCCCGAGCAGTACTTC. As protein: CASSQGSRPEQYF.

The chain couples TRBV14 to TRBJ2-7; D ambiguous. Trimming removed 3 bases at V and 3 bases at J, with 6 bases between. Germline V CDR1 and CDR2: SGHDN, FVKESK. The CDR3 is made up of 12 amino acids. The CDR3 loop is CASSQANYEQYF. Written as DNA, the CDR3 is TGTGCCAGCAGCCAGGCCAACTACGAGCAGTACTTC.

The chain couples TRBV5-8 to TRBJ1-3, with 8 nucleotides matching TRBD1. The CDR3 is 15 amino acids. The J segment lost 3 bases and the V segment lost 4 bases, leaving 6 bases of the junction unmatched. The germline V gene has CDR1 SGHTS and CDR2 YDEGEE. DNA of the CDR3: TGTGCCAGCAGCCGCGGACAGGGAGGTGGAAACACCATATATTTT. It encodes CASSRGQGGGNTIYF.

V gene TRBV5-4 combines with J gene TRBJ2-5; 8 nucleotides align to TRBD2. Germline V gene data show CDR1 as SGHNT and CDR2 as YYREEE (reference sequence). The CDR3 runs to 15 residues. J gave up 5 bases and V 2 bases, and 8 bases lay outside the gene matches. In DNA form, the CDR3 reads TGTGCCAGCAGCTTCGGCGGGAGGTCACGGGAGACCCAGTACTTC. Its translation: CASSFGGRSRETQYF.

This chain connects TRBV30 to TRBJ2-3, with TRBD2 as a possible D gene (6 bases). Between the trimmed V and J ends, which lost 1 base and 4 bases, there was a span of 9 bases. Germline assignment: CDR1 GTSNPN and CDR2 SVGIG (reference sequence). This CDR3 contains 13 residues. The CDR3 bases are TGTGCCTGGAGTGGGGGGAGGCCAGATACGCAGTATTTT. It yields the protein CAWSGGRPDTQYF.

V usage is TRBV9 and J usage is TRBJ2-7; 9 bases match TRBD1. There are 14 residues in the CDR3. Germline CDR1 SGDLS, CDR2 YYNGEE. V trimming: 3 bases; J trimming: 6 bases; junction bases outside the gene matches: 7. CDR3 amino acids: CASSEYGQGSEQYF. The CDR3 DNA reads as TGTGCCAGCAGCGAGTATGGACAGGGGAGCGAGCAGTACTTC.

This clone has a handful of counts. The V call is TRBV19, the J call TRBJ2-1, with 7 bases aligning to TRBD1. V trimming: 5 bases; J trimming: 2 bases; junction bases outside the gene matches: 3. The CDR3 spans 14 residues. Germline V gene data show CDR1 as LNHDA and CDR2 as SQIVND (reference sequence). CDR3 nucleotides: TGTGCCAGTAGTGCGCAGGGGGCCTACAATGAGCAGTTCTTC. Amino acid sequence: CASSAQGAYNEQFF.

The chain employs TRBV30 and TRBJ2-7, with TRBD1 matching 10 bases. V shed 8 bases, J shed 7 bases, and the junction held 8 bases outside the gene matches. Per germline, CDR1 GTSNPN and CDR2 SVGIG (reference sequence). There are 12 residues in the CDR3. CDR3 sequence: CAGEDRGCEQYF. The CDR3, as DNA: TGTGCCGGGGAGGACAGGGGGTGTGAGCAGTACTTC. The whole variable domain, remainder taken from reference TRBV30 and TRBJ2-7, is SQTIHQWPATLVQPVGSPLSLECTVEGTSNPNLYWYRQAAGRGLQLLFYSVGIGQISSEVPQNLSASRPQDRQFILSSKKLLLSDSGFYLCAGEDRGCEQYFGPGTRLTVT.

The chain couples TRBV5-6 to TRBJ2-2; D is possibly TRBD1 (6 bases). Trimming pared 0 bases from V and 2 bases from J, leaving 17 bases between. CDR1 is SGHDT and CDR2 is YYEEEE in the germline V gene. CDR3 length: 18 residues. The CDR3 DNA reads TGTGCCAGCAGCTTGGCCGGAGCCACAGGGACAAACACCGGGGAGCTGTTTTTT. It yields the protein CASSLAGATGTNTGELFF. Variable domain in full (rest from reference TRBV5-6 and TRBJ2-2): DAGVTQSPTHLIKTRGQQVTLRCSPKSGHDTVSWYQQALGQGPQFIFQYYEEEERQRGNFPDRFSGHQFPNYSSELNVNALLLGDSALYLCASSLAGATGTNTGELFFGEGSRLTVL.

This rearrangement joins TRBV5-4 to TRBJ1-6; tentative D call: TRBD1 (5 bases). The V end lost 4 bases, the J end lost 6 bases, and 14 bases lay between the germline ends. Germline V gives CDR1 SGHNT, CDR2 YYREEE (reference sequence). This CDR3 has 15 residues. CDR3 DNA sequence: TGTGCCAGCAGCCGGGACCGGGGGAGTAATTCACCCCTCCACTTT. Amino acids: CASSRDRGSNSPLHF.

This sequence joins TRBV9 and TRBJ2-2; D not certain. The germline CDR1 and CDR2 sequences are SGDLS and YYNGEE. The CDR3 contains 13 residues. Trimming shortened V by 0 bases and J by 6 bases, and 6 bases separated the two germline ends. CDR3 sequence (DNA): TGTGCCAGCAGCGTAGCTCTTGCCGGGGAGCTGTTTTTT. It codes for CASSVALAGELFF.

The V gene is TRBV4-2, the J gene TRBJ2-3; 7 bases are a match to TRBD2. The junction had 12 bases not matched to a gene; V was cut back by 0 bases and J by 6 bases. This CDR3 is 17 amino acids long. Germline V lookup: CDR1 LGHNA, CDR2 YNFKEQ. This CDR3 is CASSQERGAGSTDTQYF. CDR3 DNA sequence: TGTGCCAGCAGCCAAGAAAGGGGAGCGGGGAGTACGGATACGCAGTATTTT.

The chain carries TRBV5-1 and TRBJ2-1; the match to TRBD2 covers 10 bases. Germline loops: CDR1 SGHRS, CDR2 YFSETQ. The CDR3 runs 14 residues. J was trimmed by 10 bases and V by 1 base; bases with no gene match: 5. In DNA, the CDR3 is TGCGCCAGCAGCTTGCTAGCGGGGGCAATCGAGCAGTTCTTC. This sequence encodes CASSLLAGAIEQFF.

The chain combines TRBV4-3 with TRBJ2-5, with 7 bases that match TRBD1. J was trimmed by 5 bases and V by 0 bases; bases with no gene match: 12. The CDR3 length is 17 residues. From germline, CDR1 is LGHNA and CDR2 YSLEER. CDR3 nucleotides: TGCGCCAGCAGCCAAGATAAACAGGGGTTGCTTCGGGAGACCCAGTACTTC. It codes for CASSQDKQGLLRETQYF.

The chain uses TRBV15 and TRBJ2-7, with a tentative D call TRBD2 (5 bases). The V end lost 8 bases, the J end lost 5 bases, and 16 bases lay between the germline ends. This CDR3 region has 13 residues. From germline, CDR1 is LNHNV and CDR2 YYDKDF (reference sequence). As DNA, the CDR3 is TGTGCCACCTCACGTCGGCGGGCCGACGAGCAGTACTTC. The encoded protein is CATSRRRADEQYF.

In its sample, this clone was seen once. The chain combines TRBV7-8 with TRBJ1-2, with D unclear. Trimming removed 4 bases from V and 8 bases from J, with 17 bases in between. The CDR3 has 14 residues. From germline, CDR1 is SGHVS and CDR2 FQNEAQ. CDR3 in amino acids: CASSSESGVRGYTF. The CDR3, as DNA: TGTGCCAGCAGCTCAGAGTCCGGGGTCAGGGGCTACACCTTC.

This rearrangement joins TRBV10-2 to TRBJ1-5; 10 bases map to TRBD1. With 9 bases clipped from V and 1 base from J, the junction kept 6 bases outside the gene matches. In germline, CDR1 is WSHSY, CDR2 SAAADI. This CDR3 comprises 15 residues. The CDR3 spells CASGTGVGSNQPQHF. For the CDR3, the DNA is TGCGCCAGTGGGACAGGGGTAGGGAGCAATCAGCCCCAGCATTTT.

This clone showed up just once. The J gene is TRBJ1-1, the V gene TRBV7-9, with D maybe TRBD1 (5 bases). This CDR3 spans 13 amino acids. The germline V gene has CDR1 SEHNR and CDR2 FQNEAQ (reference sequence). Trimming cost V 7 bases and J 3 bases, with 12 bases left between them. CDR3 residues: CASTPGGHTEAFF. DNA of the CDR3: TGTGCCAGCACCCCCGGGGGACACACTGAAGCTTTCTTT.

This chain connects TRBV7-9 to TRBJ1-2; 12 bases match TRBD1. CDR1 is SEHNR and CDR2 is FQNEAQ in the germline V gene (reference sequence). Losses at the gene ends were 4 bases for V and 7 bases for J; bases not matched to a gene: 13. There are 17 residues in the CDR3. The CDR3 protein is CASSSFRDRGLVAGYTF. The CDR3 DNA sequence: TGTGCCAGCAGCTCCTTCCGGGACAGGGGGCTTGTCGCTGGCTACACCTTC.

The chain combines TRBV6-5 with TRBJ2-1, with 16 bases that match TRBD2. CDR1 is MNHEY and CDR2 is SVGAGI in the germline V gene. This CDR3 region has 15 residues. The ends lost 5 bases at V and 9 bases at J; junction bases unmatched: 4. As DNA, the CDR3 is TGTGCCAGCAGTCGGGGACTAGCGGGAGGGGTTGAGCAGTTCTTC. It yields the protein CASSRGLAGGVEQFF.

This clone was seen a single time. DNA for the CDR3: TGCGCCAGCAGCCATCTGACAGGATACAATGAGCAGTTCTTC. Residues: CASSHLTGYNEQFF. The chain has TRBV4-1 and TRBJ2-1; a possible D gene is TRBD1 (6 bases). With 3 bases removed from V and 4 bases from J, the gap between germline ends came to 10 bases. CDR1 and CDR2 from the germline V gene are MGHRA and YSYEKL. This CDR3 comprises 14 residues.

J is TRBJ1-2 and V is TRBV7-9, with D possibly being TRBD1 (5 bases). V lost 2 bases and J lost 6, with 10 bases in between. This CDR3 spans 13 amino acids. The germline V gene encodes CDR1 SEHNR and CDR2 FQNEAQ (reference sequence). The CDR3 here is CASSLSPQDGYTF. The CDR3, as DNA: TGTGCCAGCAGCTTAAGCCCACAGGATGGCTACACCTTC.

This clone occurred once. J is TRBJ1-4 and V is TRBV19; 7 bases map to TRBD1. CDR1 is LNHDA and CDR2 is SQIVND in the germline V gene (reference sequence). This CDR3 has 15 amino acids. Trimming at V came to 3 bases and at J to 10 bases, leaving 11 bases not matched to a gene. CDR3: CASSMKGTAGGKLFF. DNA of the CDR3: TGTGCCAGTAGTATGAAAGGGACGGCAGGGGGAAAACTGTTTTTT.

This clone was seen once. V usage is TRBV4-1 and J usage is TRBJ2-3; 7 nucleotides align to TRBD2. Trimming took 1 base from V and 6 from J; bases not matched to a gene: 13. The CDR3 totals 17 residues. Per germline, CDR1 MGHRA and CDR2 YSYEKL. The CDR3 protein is CASSQAQTSRASDTQYF. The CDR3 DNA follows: TGCGCCAGCAGCCAAGCCCAGACTAGCCGGGCGTCTGATACGCAGTATTTT.

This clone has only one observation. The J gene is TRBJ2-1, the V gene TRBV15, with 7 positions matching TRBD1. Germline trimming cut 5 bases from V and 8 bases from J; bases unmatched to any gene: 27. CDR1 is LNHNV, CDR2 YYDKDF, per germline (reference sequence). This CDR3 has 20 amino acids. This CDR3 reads CATSRRTPAMTGYGVYEQFF. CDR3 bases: TGTGCCACCAGCCGACGTACCCCCGCGATGACAGGGTACGGAGTGTATGAGCAGTTCTTC.